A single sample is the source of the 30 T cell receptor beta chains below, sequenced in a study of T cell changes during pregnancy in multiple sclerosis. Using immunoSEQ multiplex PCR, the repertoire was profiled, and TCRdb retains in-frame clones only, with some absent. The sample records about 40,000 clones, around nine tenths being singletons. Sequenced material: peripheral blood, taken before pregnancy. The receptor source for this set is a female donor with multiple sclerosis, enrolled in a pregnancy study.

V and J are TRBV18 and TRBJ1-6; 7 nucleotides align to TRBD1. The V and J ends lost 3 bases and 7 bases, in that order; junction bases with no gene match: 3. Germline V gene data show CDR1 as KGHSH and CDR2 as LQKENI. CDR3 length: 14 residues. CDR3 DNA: TGTGCCAGCTCACCGACAGGGACGAATTCACCCCTCCACTTT. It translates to CASSPTGTNSPLHF.

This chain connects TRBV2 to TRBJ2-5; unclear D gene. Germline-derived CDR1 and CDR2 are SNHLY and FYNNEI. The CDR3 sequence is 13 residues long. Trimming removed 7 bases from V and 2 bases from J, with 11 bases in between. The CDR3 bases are TGTGCCAGCAAGGTAGCCCCGCAAGAGACCCAGTACTTC. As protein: CASKVAPQETQYF. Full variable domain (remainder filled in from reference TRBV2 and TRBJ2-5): EPEVTQTPSHQVTQMGQEVILRCVPISNHLYFYWYRQILGQKVEFLVSFYNNEISEKSEIFDDQFSVERPDGSNFTLKIRSTKLEDSAMYFCASKVAPQETQYFGPGTRLLVL.

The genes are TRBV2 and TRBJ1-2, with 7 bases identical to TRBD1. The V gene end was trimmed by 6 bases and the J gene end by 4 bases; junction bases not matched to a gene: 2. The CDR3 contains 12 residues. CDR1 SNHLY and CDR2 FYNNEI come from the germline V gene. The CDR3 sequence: CASSGQVYGYTF. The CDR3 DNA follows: TGTGCCAGCAGCGGACAGGTCTATGGCTACACCTTC.

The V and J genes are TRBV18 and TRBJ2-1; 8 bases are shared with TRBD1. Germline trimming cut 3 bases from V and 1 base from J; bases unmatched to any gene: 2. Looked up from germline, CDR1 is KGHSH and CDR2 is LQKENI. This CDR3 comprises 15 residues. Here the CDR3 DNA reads TGTGCCAGCTCACCTCGACAGGGGTCCTACAATGAGCAGTTCTTC. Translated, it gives CASSPRQGSYNEQFF.

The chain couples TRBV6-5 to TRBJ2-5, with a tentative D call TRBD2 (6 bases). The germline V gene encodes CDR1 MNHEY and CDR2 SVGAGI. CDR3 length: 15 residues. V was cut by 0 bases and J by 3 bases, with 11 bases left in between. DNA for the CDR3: TGTGCCAGCAGTTACTCGATATCGGGAGAAGAGACCCAGTACTTC. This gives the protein CASSYSISGEETQYF.

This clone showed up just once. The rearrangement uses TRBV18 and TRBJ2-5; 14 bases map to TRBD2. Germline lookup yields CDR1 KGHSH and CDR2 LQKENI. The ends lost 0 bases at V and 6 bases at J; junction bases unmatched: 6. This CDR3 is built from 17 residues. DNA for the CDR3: TGTGCCAGCTCACCACCGGGACTAGCGGGAGAATCGAAGACCCAGTACTTC. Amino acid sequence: CASSPPGLAGESKTQYF.

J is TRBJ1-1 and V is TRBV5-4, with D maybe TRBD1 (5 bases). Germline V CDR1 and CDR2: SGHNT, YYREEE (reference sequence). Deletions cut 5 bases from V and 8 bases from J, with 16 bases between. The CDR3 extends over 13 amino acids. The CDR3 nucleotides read TGTGCCAGCAGGCTGGCGGTCAGGGAAGAAGCTTTCTTT. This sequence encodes CASRLAVREEAFF.

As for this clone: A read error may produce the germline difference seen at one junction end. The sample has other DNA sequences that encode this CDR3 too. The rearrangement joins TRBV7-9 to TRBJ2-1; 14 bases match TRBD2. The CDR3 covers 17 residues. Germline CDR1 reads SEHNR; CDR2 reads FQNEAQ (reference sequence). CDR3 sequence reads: CASTFPGTSGSIGEQFF. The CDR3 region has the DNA TGTGCTAGCACCTTTCCTGGGACTAGCGGGAGTATAGGTGAGCAGTTCTTC.

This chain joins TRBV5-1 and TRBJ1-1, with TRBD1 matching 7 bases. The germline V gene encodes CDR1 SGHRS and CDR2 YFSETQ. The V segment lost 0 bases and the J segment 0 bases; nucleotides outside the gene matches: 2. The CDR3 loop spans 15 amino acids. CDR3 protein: CASSLVTGMNTEAFF. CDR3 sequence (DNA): TGCGCCAGCAGCTTGGTGACAGGGATGAACACTGAAGCTTTCTTT.

CDR3: CAWSTRYQETQYF. DNA of the CDR3: TGTGCCTGGAGCACCCGGTACCAAGAGACCCAGTACTTC. The rearrangement links TRBV30 to TRBJ2-5; D is unclear. V was trimmed by 3 bases and J by 0 bases, leaving 8 bases between them. This CDR3 is 13 amino acids long. Germline CDR1 is GTSNPN and CDR2 is SVGIG (reference sequence).

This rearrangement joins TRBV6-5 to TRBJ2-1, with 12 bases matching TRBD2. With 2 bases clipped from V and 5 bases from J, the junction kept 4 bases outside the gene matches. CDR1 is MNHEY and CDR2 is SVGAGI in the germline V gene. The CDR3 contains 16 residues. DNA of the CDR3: TGTGCCAGCAGTTACGTGCGGACTAGCGGGGACAATGAGCAGTTCTTC. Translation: CASSYVRTSGDNEQFF.

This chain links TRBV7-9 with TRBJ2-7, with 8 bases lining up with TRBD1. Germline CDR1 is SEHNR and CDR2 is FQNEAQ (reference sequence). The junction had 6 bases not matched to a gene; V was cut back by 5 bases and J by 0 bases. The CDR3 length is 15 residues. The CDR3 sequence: CASSQGQASSYEQYF. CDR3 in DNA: TGTGCCAGCAGCCAGGGACAGGCCAGCTCCTACGAGCAGTACTTC.

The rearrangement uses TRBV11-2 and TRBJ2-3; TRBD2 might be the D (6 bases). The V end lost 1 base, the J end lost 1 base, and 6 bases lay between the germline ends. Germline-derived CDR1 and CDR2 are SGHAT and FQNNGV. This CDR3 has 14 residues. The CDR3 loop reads CASSLAGGTDTQYF. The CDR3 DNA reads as TGTGCCAGCAGCTTAGCGGGGGGCACAGATACGCAGTATTTT.

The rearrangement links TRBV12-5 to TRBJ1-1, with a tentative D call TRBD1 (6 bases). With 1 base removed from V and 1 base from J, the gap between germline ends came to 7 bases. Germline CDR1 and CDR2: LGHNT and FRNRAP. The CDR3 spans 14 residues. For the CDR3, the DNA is TGTGCTAGTGGTTTGGGGGGACAGAACACTGAAGCTTTCTTT. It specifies CASGLGGQNTEAFF.

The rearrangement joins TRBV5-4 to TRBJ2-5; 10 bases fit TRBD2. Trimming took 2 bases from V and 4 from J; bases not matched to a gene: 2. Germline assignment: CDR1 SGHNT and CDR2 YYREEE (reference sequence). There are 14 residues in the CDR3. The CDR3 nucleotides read TGTGCCAGCAGCTTTAGACTAGCGGGAGAGACCCAGTACTTC. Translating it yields CASSFRLAGETQYF.

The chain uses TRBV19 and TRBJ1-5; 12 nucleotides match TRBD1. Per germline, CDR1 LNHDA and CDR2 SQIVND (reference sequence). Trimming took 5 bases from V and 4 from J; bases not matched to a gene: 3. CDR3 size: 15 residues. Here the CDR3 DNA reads TGTGCCAGTAGTGGGACAGGGGGCCGGAATCAGCCCCAGCATTTT. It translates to CASSGTGGRNQPQHF.

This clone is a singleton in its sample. Here the CDR3 reads CASRRGLAGGYEQYF. The CDR3 region has the DNA TGTGCCAGCAGGAGAGGGCTCGCCGGGGGCTACGAGCAGTACTTC. The chain joins TRBV10-3 to TRBJ2-7; maybe TRBD2 (6 bases). This CDR3 has 15 amino acids. In germline, CDR1 is ENHRY, CDR2 SYGVKD. Trimming cost V 10 bases and J 3 bases, with 22 bases left between them.

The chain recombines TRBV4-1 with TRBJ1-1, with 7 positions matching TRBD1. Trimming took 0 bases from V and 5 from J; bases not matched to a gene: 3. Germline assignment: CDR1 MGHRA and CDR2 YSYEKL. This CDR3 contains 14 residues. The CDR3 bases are TGCGCCAGCAGCCAAGAGGCAGGGGGGACTGAAGCTTTCTTT. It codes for CASSQEAGGTEAFF.

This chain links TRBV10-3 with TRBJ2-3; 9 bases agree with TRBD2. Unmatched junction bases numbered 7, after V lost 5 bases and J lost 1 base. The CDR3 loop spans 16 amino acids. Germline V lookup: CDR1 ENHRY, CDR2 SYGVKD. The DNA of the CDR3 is TGTGCCATCAGTATCTGGCGGGAGGGACGCACAGATACGCAGTATTTT. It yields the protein CAISIWREGRTDTQYF.

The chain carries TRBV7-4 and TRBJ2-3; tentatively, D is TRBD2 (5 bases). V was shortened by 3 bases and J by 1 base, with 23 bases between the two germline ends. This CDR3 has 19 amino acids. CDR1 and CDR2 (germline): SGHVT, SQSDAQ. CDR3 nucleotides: TGTGCCAGCAGCTTGAGGTGGCGGGCGGCGGAAAGATGCACAGATACGCAGTATTTT. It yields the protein CASSLRWRAAERCTDTQYF.

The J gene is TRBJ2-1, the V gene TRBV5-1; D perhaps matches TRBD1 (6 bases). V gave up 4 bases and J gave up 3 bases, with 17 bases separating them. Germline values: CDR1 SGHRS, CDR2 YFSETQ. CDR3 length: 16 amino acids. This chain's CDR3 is CASSPGPRGSYNEQFF. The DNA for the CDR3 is TGCGCCAGCAGCCCCGGGCCCAGGGGAAGCTACAATGAGCAGTTCTTC.

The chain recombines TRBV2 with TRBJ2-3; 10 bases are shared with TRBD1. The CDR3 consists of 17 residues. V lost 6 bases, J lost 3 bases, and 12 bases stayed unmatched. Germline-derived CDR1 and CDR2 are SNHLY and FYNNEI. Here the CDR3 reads CASSPRTGGFRTDTQYF. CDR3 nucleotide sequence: TGTGCCAGCAGCCCGAGGACAGGGGGTTTTCGAACAGATACGCAGTATTTT.

The CDR3 is CASSVQGTDTQYF. DNA of the CDR3: TGTGCCAGCAGCGTACAGGGCACAGATACGCAGTATTTT. The chain is built from TRBV2 and TRBJ2-3; maybe TRBD1 (5 bases). The CDR3 runs to 13 residues. The ends were cut back, 6 bases at V and 1 base at J, with 8 bases in the middle. Germline-derived CDR1 and CDR2 are SNHLY and FYNNEI.

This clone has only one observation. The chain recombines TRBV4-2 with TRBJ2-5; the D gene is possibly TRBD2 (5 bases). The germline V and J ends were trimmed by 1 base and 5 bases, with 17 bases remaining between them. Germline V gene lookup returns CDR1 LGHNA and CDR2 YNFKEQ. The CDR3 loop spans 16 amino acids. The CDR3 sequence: CASSQGLGVIRETQYF. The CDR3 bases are TGTGCCAGCAGCCAAGGGCTGGGAGTGATTCGTGAGACCCAGTACTTC.

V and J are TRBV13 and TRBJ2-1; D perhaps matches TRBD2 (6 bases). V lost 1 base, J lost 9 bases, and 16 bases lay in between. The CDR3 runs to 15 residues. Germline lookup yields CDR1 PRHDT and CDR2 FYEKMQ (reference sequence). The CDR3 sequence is CASSLVAGRDREQFF. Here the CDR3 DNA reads TGTGCCAGCAGCTTAGTTGCGGGACGAGACCGTGAGCAGTTCTTC.

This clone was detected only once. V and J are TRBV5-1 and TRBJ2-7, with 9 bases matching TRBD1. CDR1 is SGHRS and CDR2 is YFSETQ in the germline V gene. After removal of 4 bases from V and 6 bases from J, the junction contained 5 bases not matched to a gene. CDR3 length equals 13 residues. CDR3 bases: TGCGCCAGCAGCCAGGGACAGGGTGGCGAGCAGTACTTC. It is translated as CASSQGQGGEQYF.

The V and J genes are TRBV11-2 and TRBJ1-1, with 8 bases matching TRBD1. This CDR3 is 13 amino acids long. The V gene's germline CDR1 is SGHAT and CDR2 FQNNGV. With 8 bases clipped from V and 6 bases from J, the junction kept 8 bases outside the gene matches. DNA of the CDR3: TGTGCCAGCGGCGACAGGGGATGGGCTGAAGCTTTCTTT. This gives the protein CASGDRGWAEAFF.

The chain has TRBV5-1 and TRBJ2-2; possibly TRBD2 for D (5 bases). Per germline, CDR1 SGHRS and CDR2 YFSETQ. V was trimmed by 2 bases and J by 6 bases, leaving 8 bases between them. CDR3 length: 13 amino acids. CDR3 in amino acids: CASSFEGPGELFF. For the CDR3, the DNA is TGCGCCAGCAGCTTCGAGGGTCCCGGGGAGCTGTTTTTT. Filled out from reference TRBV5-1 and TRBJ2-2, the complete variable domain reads KAGVTQTPRYLIKTRGQQVTLSCSPISGHRSVSWYQQTPGQGLQFLFEYFSETQRNKGNFPGRFSGRQFSNSRSEMNVSTLELGDSALYLCASSFEGPGELFFGEGSRLTVL.

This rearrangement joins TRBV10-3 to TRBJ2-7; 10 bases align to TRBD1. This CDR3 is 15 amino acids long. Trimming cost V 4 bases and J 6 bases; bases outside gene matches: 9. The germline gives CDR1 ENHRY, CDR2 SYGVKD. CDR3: CAISGRHGQGGEQYF. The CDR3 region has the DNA TGTGCCATCAGTGGCCGACACGGACAGGGGGGCGAGCAGTACTTC.

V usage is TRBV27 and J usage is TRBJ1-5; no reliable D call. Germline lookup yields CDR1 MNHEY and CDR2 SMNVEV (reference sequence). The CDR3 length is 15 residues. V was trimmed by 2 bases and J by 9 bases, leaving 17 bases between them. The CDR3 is CASSLIVDGAGPQHF. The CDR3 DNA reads TGTGCCAGCAGTTTAATTGTCGACGGAGCCGGGCCCCAGCATTTT.